The next 18 T cell receptor beta chains were all read from a single sample in a study of blood T cell repertoires in COVID-19. Sequenced by immunoSEQ multiplex PCR; TCRdb stores in-frame clones only, minus some. Of 350,000 to 450,000 clones in the sample, about 89% were seen once. Sequenced sample: PBMCs or T cells enriched from blood (not recorded which). The receptor source for this set is a woman in her forties who had been exposed to COVID-19.

The chain has TRBV29-1 and TRBJ1-2, with D possibly being TRBD1 (6 bases). The CDR3 has 20 residues. Trimming removed 0 bases from V and 8 bases from J, with 34 bases in between. CDR1 and CDR2 from the germline V gene are SQVTM and ANQGSEA. This CDR3 reads CSVEDHPGAPRGGGAGGYTF. CDR3 sequence (DNA): TGCAGCGTTGAAGATCACCCCGGCGCCCCCAGAGGAGGGGGGGCGGGGGGCTACACCTTC.

This clone was picked up many times. The V gene is TRBV5-1, the J gene TRBJ2-7; D might be TRBD2 (5 bases). V lost 2 bases and J lost 6, with 15 bases in between. Germline V gene lookup returns CDR1 SGHRS and CDR2 YFSETQ. This CDR3 is built from 14 residues. CDR3: CASSFDGGGAEQYF. The CDR3 coding sequence is TGCGCCAGCAGCTTCGACGGAGGTGGTGCCGAGCAGTACTTC.

This chain links TRBV14 with TRBJ1-2; tentative D call: TRBD1 (5 bases). The V gene's germline CDR1 is SGHDN and CDR2 FVKESK. V was pared by 2 bases and J by 2 bases, with 6 bases between. This CDR3 is built from 13 residues. The CDR3 DNA reads as TGTGCCAGCAGCCAACAGGGAAACTATGGCTACACCTTC. It encodes CASSQQGNYGYTF.

The gene calls are TRBV7-8 and TRBJ1-5; tentative D call: TRBD1 (5 bases). Trimming removed 2 bases from V and 2 bases from J, with 10 bases in between. The CDR3 has 15 residues. Germline CDR1 reads SGHVS; CDR2 reads FQNEAQ. The CDR3 DNA is TGTGCCAGCAGCTTACAGGGCGGAGGCAATCAGCCCCAGCATTTT. As protein: CASSLQGGGNQPQHF.

CDR3 sequence (DNA): TGTGCCAGCAGTTTAGGCCTCTCGTCGGGGAACACTGAAGCTTTCTTT. Protein sequence: CASSLGLSSGNTEAFF. This chain links TRBV28 with TRBJ1-1; D is unclear. Trimming took 2 bases from V and 1 from J, leaving 14 bases between them. This CDR3 comprises 16 residues. Per germline, CDR1 MDHEN and CDR2 SYDVKM. The full variable domain, in which reference TRBV28 and TRBJ1-1 provide the parts outside the CDR3, is DVKVTQSSRYLVKRTGEKVFLECVQDMDHENMFWYRQDPGLGLRLIYFSYDVKMKEKGDIPEGYSVSREKKERFSLILESASTNQTSMYLCASSLGLSSGNTEAFFGQGTRLTVV.

CDR3 nucleotides: TGTGCCAGCAGCCCCAGGGTTGTGGGCGAGCAGTACTTC. Its translation is CASSPRVVGEQYF. The chain combines TRBV11-1 with TRBJ2-7; D possibly corresponds to TRBD1 (5 bases). The CDR3 covers 13 residues. CDR1 SGHAT and CDR2 FQDESV come from the germline V gene (reference sequence). Trimming pared 5 bases from V and 6 bases from J, leaving 14 bases between.

The chain carries TRBV6-4 and TRBJ2-1, with 12 bases aligning to TRBD1. The CDR3 spans 16 residues. With 5 bases clipped from V and 10 bases from J, the junction kept 12 bases outside the gene matches. Germline-derived CDR1 and CDR2 are MRHNA and SNTAGT. In DNA form, the CDR3 reads TGTGCCAGCAGTTTCCGCCCGGGACAGGGGGCAGAGGAGCAGTTCTTC. Translation: CASSFRPGQGAEEQFF.

This clone was seen once. This chain connects TRBV2 to TRBJ1-1; weak D call: TRBD1 (5 bases). The CDR3 is made up of 13 amino acids. Germline CDR1 and CDR2: SNHLY and FYNNEI. Trimming removed 4 bases from V and 5 bases from J, with 11 bases in between. The CDR3 here is CASSASRGTEAFF. CDR3 in DNA: TGTGCCAGCAGTGCGAGTCGGGGGACTGAAGCTTTCTTT.

The sample holds a few counts of this clone. The same CDR3 arises from other DNA sequences in this sample as well. CDR3 bases: TGTGCCAGCAGCCCCAGCCTAGCTAACTATGGCTACACCTTC. Its translation is CASSPSLANYGYTF. V and J are TRBV7-9 and TRBJ1-2; no firm D call. This CDR3 region has 14 residues. V lost 5 bases and J lost 0, with 10 bases in between. CDR1 SEHNR and CDR2 FQNEAQ come from the germline V gene (reference sequence).

The J gene is TRBJ2-1, the V gene TRBV18, with a weak D call TRBD1 (5 bases). Germline-derived CDR1 and CDR2 are KGHSH and LQKENI. CDR3 size: 15 residues. Trimming removed 6 bases from V and 5 bases from J, with 17 bases in between. This chain's CDR3 is CASSPGRQHNNEQFF. The CDR3 DNA is TGTGCCAGCTCCCCTGGTAGACAGCACAACAATGAGCAGTTCTTC. Variable domain in full (rest from reference TRBV18 and TRBJ2-1): NAGVMQNPRHLVRRRGQEARLRCSPMKGHSHVYWYRQLPEEGLKFMVYLQKENIIDESGMPKERFSAEFPKEGPSILRIQQVVRGDSAAYFCASSPGRQHNNEQFFGPGTRLTVL.

This clone has a handful of counts. J is TRBJ2-2 and V is TRBV29-1; a possible D gene is TRBD1 (6 bases). The V end lost 7 bases, the J end lost 8 bases, and 20 bases lay between the germline ends. CDR1 is SQVTM, CDR2 ANQGSEA, per germline. This CDR3 has 14 amino acids. This CDR3 is CSARQAGAEGELFF. CDR3 bases: TGCAGCGCACGACAGGCCGGGGCGGAAGGGGAGCTGTTTTTT.

This chain connects TRBV6-6 to TRBJ2-1, with D possibly being TRBD2 (6 bases). Trimming cost V 4 bases and J 7 bases, with 8 bases left between them. Germline lookup yields CDR1 MNHNY and CDR2 SVGAGI (reference sequence). The CDR3 extends over 12 amino acids. CDR3 sequence: CASSLGRNEQFF. The DNA of the CDR3 is TGTGCCAGCAGTTTAGGGAGGAATGAGCAGTTCTTC.

This sequence joins TRBV5-1 and TRBJ1-2, with no clear D. Between the trimmed V and J ends, which lost 0 bases and 1 base, there was a span of 10 bases. This CDR3 comprises 15 residues. Germline CDR1 SGHRS, CDR2 YFSETQ. CDR3 protein: CASSLGGNLNYGYTF. As DNA, the CDR3 is TGCGCCAGCAGCTTGGGCGGGAACCTTAACTATGGCTACACCTTC.

The gene calls are TRBV11-1 and TRBJ2-2; D remains unclear. Trimming pared 4 bases from V and 1 base from J, leaving 7 bases between. CDR3 length: 14 amino acids. CDR1 and CDR2 from the germline V gene are SGHAT and FQDESV (reference sequence). CDR3 residues: CASSSVKNTGELFF. CDR3 nucleotides: TGTGCCAGCAGCTCAGTAAAGAACACCGGGGAGCTGTTTTTT.

This rearrangement joins TRBV9 to TRBJ2-6, with 15 nucleotides matching TRBD2. With 2 bases clipped from V and 3 bases from J, the junction kept 3 bases outside the gene matches. Germline V gives CDR1 SGDLS, CDR2 YYNGEE. The CDR3 is 18 residues long. Written as DNA, the CDR3 is TGTGCCAGCAGCGTCGGACTAGCGGGAGGGTATGGGGCCAACGTCCTGACTTTC. Protein sequence: CASSVGLAGGYGANVLTF.

The rearrangement uses TRBV6-2 or TRBV6-3 and TRBJ2-3; 9 nucleotides align to TRBD1. V gave up 4 bases and J gave up 8 bases; unmatched junction bases: 19. The CDR3 is made up of 18 amino acids. Germline loops: CDR1 MNHEY, CDR2 SVGEGT. CDR3 protein: CASSSKRLGQGRWGTQYF. The DNA of the CDR3 is TGTGCCAGCAGTTCAAAAAGACTGGGACAGGGCCGATGGGGTACGCAGTATTTT.

In DNA form, the CDR3 reads TGTGCCAGCAGTGATCCCCCCGGGGAAGCTTTCTTT. Protein sequence: CASSDPPGEAFF. The chain has TRBV25-1 and TRBJ1-1; D remains unclear. The CDR3 runs to 12 residues. Between the trimmed V and J ends, which lost 3 bases and 8 bases, there was a span of 10 bases. CDR1 is MGHDK, CDR2 SYGVNS, per germline.

The chain carries TRBV19 and TRBJ2-1, with TRBD1 matching 7 bases. The germline CDR1 and CDR2 sequences are LNHDA and SQIVND (reference sequence). The CDR3 length is 15 residues. V lost 2 bases to trimming and J lost 5 bases; unmatched junction nucleotides: 6. This chain's CDR3 is CASSIPTGVDNEQFF. For the CDR3, the DNA is TGTGCCAGTAGTATACCAACAGGGGTCGACAATGAGCAGTTCTTC.